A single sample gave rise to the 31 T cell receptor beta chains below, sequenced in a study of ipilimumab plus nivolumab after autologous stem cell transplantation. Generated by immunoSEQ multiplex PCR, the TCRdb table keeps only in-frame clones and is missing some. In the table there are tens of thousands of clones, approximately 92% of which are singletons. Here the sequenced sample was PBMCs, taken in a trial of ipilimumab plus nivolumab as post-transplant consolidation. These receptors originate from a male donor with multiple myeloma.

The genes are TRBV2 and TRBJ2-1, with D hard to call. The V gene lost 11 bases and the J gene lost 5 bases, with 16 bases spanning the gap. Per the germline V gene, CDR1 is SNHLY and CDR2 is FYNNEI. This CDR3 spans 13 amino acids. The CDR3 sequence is CAGTSFPNNEQFF. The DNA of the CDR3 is TGTGCCGGAACGAGCTTTCCTAACAATGAGCAGTTCTTC.

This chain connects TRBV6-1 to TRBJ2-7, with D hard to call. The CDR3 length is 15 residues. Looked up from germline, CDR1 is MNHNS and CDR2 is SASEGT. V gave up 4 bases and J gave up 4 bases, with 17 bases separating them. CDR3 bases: TGTGCCAGCAGTGCCAGGACCGTACCAGGTTACGAGCAGTACTTC. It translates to CASSARTVPGYEQYF.

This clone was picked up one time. In DNA form, the CDR3 reads TGTGCCAGCTCACCTACGCCGGTCAGACCCCAAGAGACCCAGTACTTC. Translation: CASSPTPVRPQETQYF. The rearrangement joins TRBV18 to TRBJ2-5; D ambiguous. The V gene lost 3 bases and the J gene lost 1 base, with 15 bases spanning the gap. The CDR3 is 16 residues long. Looked up from germline, CDR1 is KGHSH and CDR2 is LQKENI.

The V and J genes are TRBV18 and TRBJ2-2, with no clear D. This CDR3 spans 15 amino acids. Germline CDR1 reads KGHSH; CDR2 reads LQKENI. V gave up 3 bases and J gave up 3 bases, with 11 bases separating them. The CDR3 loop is CASSPMVRDTGELFF. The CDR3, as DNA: TGTGCCAGCTCACCGATGGTCCGGGACACCGGGGAGCTGTTTTTT.

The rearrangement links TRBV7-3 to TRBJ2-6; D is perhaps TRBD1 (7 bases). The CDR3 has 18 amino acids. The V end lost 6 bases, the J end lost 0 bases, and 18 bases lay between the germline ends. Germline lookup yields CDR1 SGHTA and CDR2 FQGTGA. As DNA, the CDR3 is TGTGCCAGCAGGGGAACGACAGGGACTCTCTCTGGGGCCAACGTCCTGACTTTC. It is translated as CASRGTTGTLSGANVLTF.

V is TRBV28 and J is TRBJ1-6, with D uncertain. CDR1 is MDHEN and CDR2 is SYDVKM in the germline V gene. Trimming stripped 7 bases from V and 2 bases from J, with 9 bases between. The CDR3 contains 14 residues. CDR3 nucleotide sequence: TGTGCCAGCAATTCTGAGACCTATAATTCACCCCTCCACTTT. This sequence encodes CASNSETYNSPLHF.

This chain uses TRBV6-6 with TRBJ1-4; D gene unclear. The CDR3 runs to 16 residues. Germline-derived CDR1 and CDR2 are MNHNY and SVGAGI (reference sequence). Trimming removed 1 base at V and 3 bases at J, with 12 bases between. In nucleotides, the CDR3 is TGTGCCAGCAGTTACTTCCGCCTGGGAGCTAATGAAAAACTGTTTTTT. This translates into CASSYFRLGANEKLFF.

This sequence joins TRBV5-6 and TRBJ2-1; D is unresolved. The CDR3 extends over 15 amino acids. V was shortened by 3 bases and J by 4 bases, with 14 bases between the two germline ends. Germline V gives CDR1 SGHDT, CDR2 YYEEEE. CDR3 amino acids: CASSSTWGRYNEQFF. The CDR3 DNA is TGTGCCAGCAGCTCAACATGGGGAAGGTACAATGAGCAGTTCTTC.

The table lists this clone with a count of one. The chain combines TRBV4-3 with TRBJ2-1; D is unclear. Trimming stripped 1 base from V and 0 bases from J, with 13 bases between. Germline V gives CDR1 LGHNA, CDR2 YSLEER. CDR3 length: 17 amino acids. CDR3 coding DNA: TGCGCCAGCAGCCAAGGGGCCGCCCTTAGCTCCTACAATGAGCAGTTCTTC. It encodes CASSQGAALSSYNEQFF.

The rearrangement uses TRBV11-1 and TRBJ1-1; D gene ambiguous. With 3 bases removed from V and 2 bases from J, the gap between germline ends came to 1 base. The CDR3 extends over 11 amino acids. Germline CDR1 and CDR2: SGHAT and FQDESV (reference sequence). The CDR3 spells CASSFNTEAFF. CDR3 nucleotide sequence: TGTGCCAGCAGCTTTAACACTGAAGCTTTCTTT.

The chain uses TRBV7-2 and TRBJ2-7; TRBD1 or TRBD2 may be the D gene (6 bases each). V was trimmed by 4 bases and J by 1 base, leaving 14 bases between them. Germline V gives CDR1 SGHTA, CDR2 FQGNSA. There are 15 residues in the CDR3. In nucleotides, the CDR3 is TGTGCCAGCAGCTCCCGGAGGGGGGCATCCTACGAGCAGTACTTC. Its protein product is CASSSRRGASYEQYF.

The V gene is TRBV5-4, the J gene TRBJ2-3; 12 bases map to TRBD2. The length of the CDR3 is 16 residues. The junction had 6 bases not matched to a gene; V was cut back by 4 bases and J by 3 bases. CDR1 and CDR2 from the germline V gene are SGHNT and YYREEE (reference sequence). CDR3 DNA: TGTGCCAGCAGCCCTCCTCTAGCGGGGGGGACAGATACGCAGTATTTT. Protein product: CASSPPLAGGTDTQYF. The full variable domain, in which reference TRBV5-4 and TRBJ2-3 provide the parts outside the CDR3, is ETGVTQSPTHLIKTRGQQVTLRCSSQSGHNTVSWYQQALGQGPQFIFQYYREEENGRGNFPPRFSGLQFPNYSSELNVNALELDDSALYLCASSPPLAGGTDTQYFGPGTRLTVL.

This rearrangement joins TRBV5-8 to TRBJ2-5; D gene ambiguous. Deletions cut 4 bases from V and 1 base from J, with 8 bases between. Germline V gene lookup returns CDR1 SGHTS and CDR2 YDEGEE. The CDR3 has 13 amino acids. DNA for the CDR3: TGTGCCAGCAGCCGGCTGGGCCAAGAGACCCAGTACTTC. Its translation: CASSRLGQETQYF.

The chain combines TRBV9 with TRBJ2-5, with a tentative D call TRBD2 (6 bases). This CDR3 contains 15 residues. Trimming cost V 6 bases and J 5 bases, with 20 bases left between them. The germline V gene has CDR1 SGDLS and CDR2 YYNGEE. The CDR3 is CASTQGTGVYETQYF. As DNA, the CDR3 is TGTGCCAGCACCCAAGGAACGGGAGTCTATGAGACCCAGTACTTC.

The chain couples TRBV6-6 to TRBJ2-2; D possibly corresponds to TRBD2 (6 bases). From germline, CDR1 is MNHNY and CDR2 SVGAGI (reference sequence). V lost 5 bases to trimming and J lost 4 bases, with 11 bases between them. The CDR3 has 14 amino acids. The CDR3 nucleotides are TGTGCCAGCAGTGGACTACGGGGCACCGGGGAGCTGTTTTTT. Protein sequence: CASSGLRGTGELFF.

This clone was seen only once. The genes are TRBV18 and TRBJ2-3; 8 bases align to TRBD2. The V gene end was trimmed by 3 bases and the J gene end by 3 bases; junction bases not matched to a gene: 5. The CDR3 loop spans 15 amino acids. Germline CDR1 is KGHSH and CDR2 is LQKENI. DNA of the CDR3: TGTGCCAGCTCACCGTCGGGAGGGCTGACAGATACGCAGTATTTT. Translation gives CASSPSGGLTDTQYF.

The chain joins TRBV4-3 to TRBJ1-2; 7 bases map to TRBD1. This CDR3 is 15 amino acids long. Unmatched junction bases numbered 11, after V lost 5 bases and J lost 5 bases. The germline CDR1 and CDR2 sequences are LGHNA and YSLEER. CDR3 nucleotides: TGCGCCAGCAGCACTCTTCAGGGGGGGGAGTATGGCTACACCTTC. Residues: CASSTLQGGEYGYTF.

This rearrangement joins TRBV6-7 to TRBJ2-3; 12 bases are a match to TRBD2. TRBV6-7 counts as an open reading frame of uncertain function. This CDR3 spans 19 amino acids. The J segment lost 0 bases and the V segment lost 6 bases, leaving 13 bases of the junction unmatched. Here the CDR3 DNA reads TGTGCCAGCAGGTCAGGCCTAGCGGGAGGGTCCGCTAGCACAGATACGCAGTATTTT. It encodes CASRSGLAGGSASTDTQYF.

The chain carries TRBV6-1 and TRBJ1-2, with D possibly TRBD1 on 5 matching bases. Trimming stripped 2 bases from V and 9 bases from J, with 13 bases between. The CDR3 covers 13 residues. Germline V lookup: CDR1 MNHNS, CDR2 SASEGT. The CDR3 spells CASSERGLLSYTF. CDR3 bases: TGTGCCAGCAGTGAAAGGGGCCTCCTGAGCTACACCTTC.

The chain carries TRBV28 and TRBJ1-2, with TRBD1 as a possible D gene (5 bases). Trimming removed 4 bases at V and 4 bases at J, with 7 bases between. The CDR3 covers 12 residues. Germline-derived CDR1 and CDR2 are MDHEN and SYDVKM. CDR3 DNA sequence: TGTGCCAGCAGTTCCGGGGGCTATGGCTACACCTTC. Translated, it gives CASSSGGYGYTF.

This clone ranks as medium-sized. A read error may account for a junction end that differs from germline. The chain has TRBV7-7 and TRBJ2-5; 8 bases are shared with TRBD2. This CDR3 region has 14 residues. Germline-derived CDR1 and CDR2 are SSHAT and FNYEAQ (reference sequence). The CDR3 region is CASSLAGLQETQYF. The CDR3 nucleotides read TGTGCTAGCAGCTTAGCGGGACTTCAAGAGACCCAGTACTTC.

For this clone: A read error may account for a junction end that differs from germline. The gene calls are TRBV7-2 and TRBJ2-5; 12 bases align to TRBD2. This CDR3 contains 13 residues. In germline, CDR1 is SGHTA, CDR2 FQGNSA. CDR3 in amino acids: CASSPLTSGRGDF. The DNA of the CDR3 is TGTGCCAGCAGCCCCCTGACTAGCGGGAGAGGGGACTTC.

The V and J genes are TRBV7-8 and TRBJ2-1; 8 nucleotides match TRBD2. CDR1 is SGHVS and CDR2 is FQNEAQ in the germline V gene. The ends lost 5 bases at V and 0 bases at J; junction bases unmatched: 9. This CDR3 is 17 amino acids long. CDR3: CASSKIAGTSSYNEQFF. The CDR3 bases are TGTGCCAGCAGCAAGATAGCCGGGACTAGCTCCTACAATGAGCAGTTCTTC.

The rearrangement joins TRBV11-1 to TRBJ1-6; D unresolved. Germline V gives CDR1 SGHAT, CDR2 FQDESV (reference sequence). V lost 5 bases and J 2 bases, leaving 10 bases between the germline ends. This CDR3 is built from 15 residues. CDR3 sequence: CASSGRSAYNSPLHF. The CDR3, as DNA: TGTGCCAGCAGCGGAAGATCGGCCTATAATTCACCCCTCCACTTT.

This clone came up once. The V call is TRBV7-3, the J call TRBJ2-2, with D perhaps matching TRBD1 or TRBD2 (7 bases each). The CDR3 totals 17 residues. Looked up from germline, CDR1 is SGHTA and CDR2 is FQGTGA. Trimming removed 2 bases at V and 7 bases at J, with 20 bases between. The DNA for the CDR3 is TGTGCCAGCAGCTTAGATGGGAGGGGGCGTCAACACGGGGAGCTGTTTTTT. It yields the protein CASSLDGRGRQHGELFF.

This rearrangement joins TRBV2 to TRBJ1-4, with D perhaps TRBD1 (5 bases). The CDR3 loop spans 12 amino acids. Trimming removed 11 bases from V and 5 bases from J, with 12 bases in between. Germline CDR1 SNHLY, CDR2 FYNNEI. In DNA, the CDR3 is TGTGCCGGTTACAGGAGGAATGAAAAACTGTTTTTT. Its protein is CAGYRRNEKLFF.

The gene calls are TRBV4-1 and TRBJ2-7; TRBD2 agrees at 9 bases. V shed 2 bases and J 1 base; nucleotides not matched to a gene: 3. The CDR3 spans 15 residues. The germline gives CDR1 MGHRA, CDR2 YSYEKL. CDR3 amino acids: CASSQPTSGSYEQYF. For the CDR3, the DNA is TGCGCCAGCAGCCAACCGACTAGCGGATCCTACGAGCAGTACTTC.

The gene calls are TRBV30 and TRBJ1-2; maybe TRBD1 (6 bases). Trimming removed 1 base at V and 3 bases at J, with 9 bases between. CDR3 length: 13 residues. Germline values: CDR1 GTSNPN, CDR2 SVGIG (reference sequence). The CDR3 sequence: CAWSGGAYYGYTF. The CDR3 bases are TGTGCCTGGAGTGGGGGGGCCTACTATGGCTACACCTTC.

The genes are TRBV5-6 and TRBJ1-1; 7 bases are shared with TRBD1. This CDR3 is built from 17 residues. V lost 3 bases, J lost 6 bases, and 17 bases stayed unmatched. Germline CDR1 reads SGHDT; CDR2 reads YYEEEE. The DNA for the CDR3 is TGTGCCAGCAGCTCCCTCGGATACAGGGGAGAGGGGGCTGAAGCTTTCTTT. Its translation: CASSSLGYRGEGAEAFF. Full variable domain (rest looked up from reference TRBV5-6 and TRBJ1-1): DAGVTQSPTHLIKTRGQQVTLRCSPKSGHDTVSWYQQALGQGPQFIFQYYEEEERQRGNFPDRFSGHQFPNYSSELNVNALLLGDSALYLCASSSLGYRGEGAEAFFGQGTRLTVV.

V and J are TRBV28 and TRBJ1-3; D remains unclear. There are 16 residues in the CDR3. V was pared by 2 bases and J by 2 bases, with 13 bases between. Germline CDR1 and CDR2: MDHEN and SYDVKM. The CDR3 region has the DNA TGTGCCAGCAGTTTAGGCCGCGGGTGGACTGGAAACACCATATATTTT. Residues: CASSLGRGWTGNTIYF.

The CDR3 here is CSVESSGGYSYEQYF. As DNA, the CDR3 is TGCAGCGTTGAATCTTCTGGGGGCTACTCCTACGAGCAGTACTTC. The chain carries TRBV29-1 and TRBJ2-7, with a possible D match to TRBD1 (6 bases). The V end was cut by 2 bases, the J end by 0 bases, with 14 bases between. The CDR3 is 15 residues long. Per germline, CDR1 SQVTM and CDR2 ANQGSEA.